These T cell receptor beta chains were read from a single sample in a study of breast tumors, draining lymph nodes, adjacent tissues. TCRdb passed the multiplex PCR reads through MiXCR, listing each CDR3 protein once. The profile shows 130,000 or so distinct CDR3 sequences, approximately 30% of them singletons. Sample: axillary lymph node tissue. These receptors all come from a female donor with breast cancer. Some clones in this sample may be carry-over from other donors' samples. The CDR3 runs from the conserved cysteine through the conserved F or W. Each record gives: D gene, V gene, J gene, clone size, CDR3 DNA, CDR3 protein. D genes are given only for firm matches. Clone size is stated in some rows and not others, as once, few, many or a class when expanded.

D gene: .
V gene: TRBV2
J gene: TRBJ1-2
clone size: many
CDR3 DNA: TGTGCCAGAGGGTCGAACTATGGCTACACCTTC
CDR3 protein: CARGSNYGYTF

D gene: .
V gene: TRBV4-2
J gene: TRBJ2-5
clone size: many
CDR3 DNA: TGTGCCAGCACCCAAGTCACAGGGGGGGAAGAGACCCAGTACTTC
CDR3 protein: CASTQVTGGEETQYF

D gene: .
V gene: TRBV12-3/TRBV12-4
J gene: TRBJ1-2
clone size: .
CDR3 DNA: TGTGCCAGCAGTGCCGGGGAGCTTATCTATGGCTACACCTTC
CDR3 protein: CASSAGELIYGYTF

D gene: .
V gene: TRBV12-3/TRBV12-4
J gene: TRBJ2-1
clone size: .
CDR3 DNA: TGTGCCAGCAGTTTCGACACTCGAGGGCAGTTCTTC
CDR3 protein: CASSFDTRGQFF

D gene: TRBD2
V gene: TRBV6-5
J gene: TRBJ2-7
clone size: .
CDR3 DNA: TGTGCCAGCAGTTTCAGGGCGGGGGGATACGAGCAGTACTTC
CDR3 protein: CASSFRAGGYEQYF

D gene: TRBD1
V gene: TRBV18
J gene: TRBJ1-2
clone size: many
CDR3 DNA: TGTGCCAGCTCCCAGACAGGGGGCGATGGCTACACCTTC
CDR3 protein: CASSQTGGDGYTF

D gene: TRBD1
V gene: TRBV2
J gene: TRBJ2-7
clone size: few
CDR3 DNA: TGTGCCAGCTCAAAAGACACAGGGGGCGAGCAGTACTTC
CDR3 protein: CASSKDTGGEQYF

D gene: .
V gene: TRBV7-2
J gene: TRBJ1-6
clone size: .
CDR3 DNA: TGTGCCAGCAGCTTAGGGCATGTTTCACCCCTCCACTTT
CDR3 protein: CASSLGHVSPLHF

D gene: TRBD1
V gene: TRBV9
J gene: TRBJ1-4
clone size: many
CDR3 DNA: TGTGCCAGCAGCGCCCAGATCGAGACAGGGATTTCCTATGAAAAACTGTTTTTT
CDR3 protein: CASSAQIETGISYEKLFF

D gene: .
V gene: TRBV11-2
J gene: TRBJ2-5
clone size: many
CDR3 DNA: TGTGCCAGCAGCCCGACGGGACCCACAGGGGAGACCCAGTACTTC
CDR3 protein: CASSPTGPTGETQYF

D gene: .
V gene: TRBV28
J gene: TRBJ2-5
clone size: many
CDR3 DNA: TGTGCCAGCAGCCGACCGGGACTTCAAGAGACCCAGTACTTC
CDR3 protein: CASSRPGLQETQYF

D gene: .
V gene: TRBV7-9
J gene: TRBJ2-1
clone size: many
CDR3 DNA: TGTGCCAGCAGCTTAGTGTCAGACGGAGGGATCTTC
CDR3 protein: CASSLVSDGGIF

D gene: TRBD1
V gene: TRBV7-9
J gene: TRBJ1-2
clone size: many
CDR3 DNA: TGTGCCAGCAGCCAGACCGGGACAGGGCCAGGCTACACCTTC
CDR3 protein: CASSQTGTGPGYTF

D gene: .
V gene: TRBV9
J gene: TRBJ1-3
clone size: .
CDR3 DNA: TGTGCCAGCAGCGTGGGAGGAAGAGACACCATATATTTT
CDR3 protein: CASSVGGRDTIYF

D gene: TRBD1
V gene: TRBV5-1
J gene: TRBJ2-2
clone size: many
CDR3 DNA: TGCGCCAGCAGCAACAGGGGGCGCAACACCGGGGAGCTGTTTTTT
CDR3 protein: CASSNRGRNTGELFF

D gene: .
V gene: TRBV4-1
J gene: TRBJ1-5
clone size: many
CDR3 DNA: TGCGCCAGCAGCCAAGATTACGCTCAGCCCCAGCATTTT
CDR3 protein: CASSQDYAQPQHF

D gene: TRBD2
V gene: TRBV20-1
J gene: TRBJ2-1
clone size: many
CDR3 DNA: TGCAGTGCTAGAGATCGAAACACCGGGGGGTCTACCTACAATGAGCAGTTCTTC
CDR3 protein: CSARDRNTGGSTYNEQFF

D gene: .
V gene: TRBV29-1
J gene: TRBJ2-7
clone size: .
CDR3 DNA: TGCAGCGTTGGAGATCCGGGGTGTAAGTACTTC
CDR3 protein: CSVGDPGCKYF

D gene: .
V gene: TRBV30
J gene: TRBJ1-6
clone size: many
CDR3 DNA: TGTGCCTGGCAGAAGTCTCCAAGCTCCTATAATTCACCCCTCCACTTT
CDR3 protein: CAWQKSPSSYNSPLHF

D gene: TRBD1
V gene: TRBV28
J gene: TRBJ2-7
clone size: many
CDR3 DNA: TGTGCCAGCAGTTTACCGGGACAGTACTACGAGCAGTACTTC
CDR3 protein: CASSLPGQYYEQYF

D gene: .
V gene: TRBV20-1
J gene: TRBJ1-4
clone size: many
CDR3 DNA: TGCAGTGCTAGAAGCAGGGCGAACGAAAAACTGTTTTTT
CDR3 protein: CSARSRANEKLFF

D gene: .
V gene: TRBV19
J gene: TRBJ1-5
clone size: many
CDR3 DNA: TGTGCCAGTAGATCTAAGGGATCGTCTCAGCCCCAGCATTTT
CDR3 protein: CASRSKGSSQPQHF